This TCR beta chain was recovered during a study of prognosis after radiotherapy for stage I lung cancer. Study conclusions and caveats: Nobody established whether the expanded TCR clones were specific to the tumor.

This clonotype was recorded at least ten times. Its antigen is currently unknown. The CDR3 sequence is 11 residues long. Between the trimmed V and J ends, which lost 5 bases and 12 bases, there was a span of 10 bases. Looked up from germline, CDR1 is MNHNS and CDR2 is SASEGT. The study amplified the TCR beta CDR3 region from genomic DNA. This amplification was carried out by two rounds of multiplex PCR. Primers specific to each TRBV and TRBJ gene drove first-round PCR. TCRdb called the multiplex PCR reads again in MiXCR, with one record for every CDR3 protein. The table shows around 60,000 distinct CDR3 sequences, with 26% occurring only once.

Specimen: PBMCs, collected before or after stereotactic body radiation therapy (not recorded which). The receptor's source is a donor aged 50 or older with non-small cell lung cancer. The chain uses TRBV6-1 and TRBJ1-4; a possible D gene is TRBD1 (5 bases). This CDR3 is CASSNRIELFF. CDR3 coding DNA: TGTGCCAGCAGTAACAGGATAGAACTGTTTTTT.